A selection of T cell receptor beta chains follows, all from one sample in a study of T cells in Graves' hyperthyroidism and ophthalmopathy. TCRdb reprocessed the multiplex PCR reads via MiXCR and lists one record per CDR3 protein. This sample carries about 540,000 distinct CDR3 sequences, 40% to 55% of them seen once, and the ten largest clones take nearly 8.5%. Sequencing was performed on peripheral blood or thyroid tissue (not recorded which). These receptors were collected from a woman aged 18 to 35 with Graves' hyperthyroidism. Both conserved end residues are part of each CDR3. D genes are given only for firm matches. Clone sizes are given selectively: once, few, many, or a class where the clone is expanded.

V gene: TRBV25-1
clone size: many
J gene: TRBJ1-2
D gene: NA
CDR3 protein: CASSGTGLYGYTF
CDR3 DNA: TGTGCCAGCAGTGGTACAGGGTTGTATGGCTACACCTTC

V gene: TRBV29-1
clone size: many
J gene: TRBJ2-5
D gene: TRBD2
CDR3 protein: CSVEDRSGSQETQYF
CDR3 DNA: TGCAGCGTTGAAGATCGTAGCGGGAGCCAAGAGACCCAGTACTTC

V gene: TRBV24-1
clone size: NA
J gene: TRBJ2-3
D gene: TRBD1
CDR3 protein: CATSGTGGRTDTQYF
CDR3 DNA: TGTGCCACCAGTGGGACAGGGGGGCGCACAGATACGCAGTATTTT

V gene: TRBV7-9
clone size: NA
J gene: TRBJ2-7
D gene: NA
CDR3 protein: CASSGVLSYEQYF
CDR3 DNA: TGTGCCAGCAGCGGAGTACTCTCCTACGAGCAGTACTTC

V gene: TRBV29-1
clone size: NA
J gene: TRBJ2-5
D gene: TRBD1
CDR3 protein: CSVEGDRGLILETQYF
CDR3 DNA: TGCAGCGTTGAAGGGGACAGGGGGTTGATTTTGGAGACCCAGTACTTC

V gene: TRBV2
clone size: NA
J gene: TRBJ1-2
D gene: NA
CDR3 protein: CASTLDSNYGYTF
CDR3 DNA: TGTGCCAGCACCCTGGACAGTAACTATGGCTACACCTTC

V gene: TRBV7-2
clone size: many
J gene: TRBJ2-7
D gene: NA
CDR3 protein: CASSPGHYYEQYF
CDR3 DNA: TGTGCCAGCAGCCCTGGACATTACTACGAGCAGTACTTC

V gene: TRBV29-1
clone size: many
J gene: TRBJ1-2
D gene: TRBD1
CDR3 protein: CSVGTGTATYGYTF
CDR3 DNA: TGCAGCGTTGGTACCGGGACAGCAACCTATGGCTACACCTTC

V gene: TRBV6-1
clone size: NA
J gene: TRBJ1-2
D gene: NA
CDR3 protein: CASSEVQAYGYTF
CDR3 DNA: TGTGCCAGCAGCGAGGTACAGGCCTATGGCTACACCTTC

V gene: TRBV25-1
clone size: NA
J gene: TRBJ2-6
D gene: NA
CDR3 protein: CASSARVGVGANVLTF
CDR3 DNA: TGTGCCAGCAGTGCTAGGGTAGGAGTTGGGGCCAACGTCCTGACTTTC

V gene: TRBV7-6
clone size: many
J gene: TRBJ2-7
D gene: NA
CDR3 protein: CASSQAGSYEQYF
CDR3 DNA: TGTGCCAGCAGCCAAGCTGGGTCCTACGAGCAGTACTTC

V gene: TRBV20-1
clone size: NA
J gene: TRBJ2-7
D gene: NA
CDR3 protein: CSLEMRVEQYF
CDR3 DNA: TGCAGTTTAGAGATGAGGGTCGAGCAGTACTTC

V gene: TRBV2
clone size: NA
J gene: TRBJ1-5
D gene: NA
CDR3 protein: CASWQQASGVDQPQHF
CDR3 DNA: TGTGCCAGCTGGCAACAGGCGTCGGGAGTGGATCAGCCCCAGCATTTT

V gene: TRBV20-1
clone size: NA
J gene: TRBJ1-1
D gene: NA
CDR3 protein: CSARQDTNAEAFF
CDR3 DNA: TGCAGTGCTAGACAGGACACCAACGCTGAAGCTTTCTTT

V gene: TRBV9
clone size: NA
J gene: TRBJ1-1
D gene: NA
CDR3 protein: CASSQDPALLNTEAFF
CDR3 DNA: TGTGCCAGCAGCCAAGATCCCGCCCTGTTGAACACTGAAGCTTTCTTT

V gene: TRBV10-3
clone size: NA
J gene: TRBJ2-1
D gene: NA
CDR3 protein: CAITVTGNEQFF
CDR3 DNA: TGTGCCATCACTGTCACTGGCAATGAGCAGTTCTTC

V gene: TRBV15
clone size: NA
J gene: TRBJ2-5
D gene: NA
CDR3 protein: CALRQTTQETQYF
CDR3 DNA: TGTGCTCTTCGGCAGACGACCCAAGAGACCCAGTACTTC

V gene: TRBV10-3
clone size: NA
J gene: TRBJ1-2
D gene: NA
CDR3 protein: CAISGTVGGGNYGYTF
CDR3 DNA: TGTGCCATCAGTGGCACCGTCGGGGGTGGAAACTATGGCTACACCTTC

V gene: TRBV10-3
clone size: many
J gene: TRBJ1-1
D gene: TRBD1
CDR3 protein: CAISEGQGNTEAFF
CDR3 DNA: TGTGCCATCAGTGAGGGACAGGGGAACACTGAAGCTTTCTTT

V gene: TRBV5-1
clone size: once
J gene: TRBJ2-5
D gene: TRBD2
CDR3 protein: CASSSGSGETQYF
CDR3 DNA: TGCGCCAGCAGTAGCGGGAGCGGGGAGACCCAGTACTTC

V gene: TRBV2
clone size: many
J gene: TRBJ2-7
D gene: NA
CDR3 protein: CASNPEGLEQYF
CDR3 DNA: TGTGCCAGCAACCCTGAGGGACTCGAGCAGTACTTC

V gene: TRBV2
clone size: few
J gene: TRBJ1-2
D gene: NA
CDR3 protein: CASSEEGWSYGYTF
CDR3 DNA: TGTGCCAGCAGTGAAGAGGGTTGGAGCTATGGCTACACCTTC

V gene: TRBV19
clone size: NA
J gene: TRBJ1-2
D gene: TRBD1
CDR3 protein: CASTITDRVNYGYTF
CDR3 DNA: TGTGCCAGTACCATCACGGACAGGGTAAACTATGGCTACACCTTC

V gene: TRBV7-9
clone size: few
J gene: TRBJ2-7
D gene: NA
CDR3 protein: CASSLMGAYEQYF
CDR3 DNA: TGTGCCAGCAGTTTAATGGGGGCCTACGAGCAGTACTTC

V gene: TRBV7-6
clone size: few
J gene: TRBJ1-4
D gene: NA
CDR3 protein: CASSLADYREATNEKLFF
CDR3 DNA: TGTGCCAGCAGCTTAGCAGATTACCGGGAAGCAACTAATGAAAAACTGTTTTTT

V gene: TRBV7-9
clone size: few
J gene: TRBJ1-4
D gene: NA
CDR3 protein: CASSLLQQKLFF
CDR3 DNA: TGTGCCAGCAGCTTATTACAGCAAAAACTGTTTTTT